This entry features one T cell receptor beta chain sequence. Its antigen is as yet unknown. This record belongs to a study of cytomegalovirus exposure and HLA in healthy donors. About the research overall: As an earlier analysis found, about 200 million T cells yielded fewer than 130 million unique TCR beta sequences. Study outcomes and limitations: TCR beta chains associated with HLA were, in a later analysis, more clonally expanded than equally common others. Previous analysis showed most TCR beta V segments were productive about 87% or about 30% of the time.

The length of the CDR3 is 14 residues. The germline V and J ends were trimmed by 4 bases and 4 bases, with 12 bases remaining between them. In germline, CDR1 is SGHRS, CDR2 YFSETQ. Both 60 Vbeta primers and 13 Jbeta primers went into the PCR. Profiled with immunoSEQ multiplex PCR; TCRdb holds only in-frame clones, not every one. The repertoire holds roughly 180,000 clones, with around 82% as singletons. The chain combines TRBV5-1 with TRBJ1-3; the D gene is possibly TRBD1 (5 bases). Sequencing was carried out using PBMCs. The clonotype comes from a male donor in good health and CMV-seronegative. The CDR3 is CASSHQGDGNTIYF. CDR3 coding DNA: TGCGCCAGCAGCCACCAGGGTGACGGAAACACCATATATTTT.